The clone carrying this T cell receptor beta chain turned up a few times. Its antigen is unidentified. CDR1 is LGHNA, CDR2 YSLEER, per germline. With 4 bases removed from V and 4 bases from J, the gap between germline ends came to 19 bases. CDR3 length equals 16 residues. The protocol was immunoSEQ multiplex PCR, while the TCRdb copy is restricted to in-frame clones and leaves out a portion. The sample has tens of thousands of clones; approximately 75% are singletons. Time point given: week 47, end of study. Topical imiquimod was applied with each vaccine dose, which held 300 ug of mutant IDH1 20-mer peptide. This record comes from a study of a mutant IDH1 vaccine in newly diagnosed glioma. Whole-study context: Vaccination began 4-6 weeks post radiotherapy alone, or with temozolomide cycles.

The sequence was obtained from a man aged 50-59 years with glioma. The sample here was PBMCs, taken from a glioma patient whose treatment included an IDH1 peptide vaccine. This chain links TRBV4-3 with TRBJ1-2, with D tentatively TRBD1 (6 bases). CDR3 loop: CASSREATGSRYGYTF. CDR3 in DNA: TGCGCCAGCAGCCGCGAGGCAACAGGGTCGCGCTATGGCTACACCTTC.